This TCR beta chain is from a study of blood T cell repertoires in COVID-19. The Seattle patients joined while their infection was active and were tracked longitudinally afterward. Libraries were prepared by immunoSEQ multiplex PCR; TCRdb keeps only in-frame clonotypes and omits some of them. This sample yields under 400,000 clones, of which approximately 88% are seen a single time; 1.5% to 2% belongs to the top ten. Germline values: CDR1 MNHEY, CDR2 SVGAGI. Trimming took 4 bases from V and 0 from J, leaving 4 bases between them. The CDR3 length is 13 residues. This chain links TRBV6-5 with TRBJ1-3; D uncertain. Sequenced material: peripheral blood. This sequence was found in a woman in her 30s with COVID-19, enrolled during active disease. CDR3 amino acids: CASSWSSGNTIYF. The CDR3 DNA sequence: TGTGCCAGCAGTTGGAGCTCTGGAAACACCATATATTTT.